This record concerns one T cell receptor beta chain sequence. These data belong to a study of control samples from healthy donors and cancer patients. Germline V CDR1 and CDR2: SGHDT, YYEEEE. V shed 3 bases, J shed 5 bases, and the junction held 3 bases outside the gene matches. The CDR3 totals 13 residues. Profiling relied on immunoSEQ multiplex PCR, and the TCRdb table lists in-frame clones only, not all of them. The sample records about 26,000 clones, 75% to 90% being singletons. Sequencing used PBMCs. This chain joins TRBV5-6 and TRBJ2-7, with TRBD1 identical over 9 bases. The receptor's source is a man in his 60s with colorectal cancer. The CDR3 reads CASSWDRAHEQYF. CDR3 nucleotides: TGTGCCAGCAGCTGGGACAGGGCCCACGAGCAGTACTTC.